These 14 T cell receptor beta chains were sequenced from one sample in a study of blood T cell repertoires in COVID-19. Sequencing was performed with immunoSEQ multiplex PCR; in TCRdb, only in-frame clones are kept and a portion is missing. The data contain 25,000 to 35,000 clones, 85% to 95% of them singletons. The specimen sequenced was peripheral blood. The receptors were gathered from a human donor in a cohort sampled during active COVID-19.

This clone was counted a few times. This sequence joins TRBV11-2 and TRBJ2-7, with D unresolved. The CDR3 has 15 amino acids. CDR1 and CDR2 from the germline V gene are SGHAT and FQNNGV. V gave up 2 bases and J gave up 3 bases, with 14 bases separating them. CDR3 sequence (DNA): TGTGCCAGCAGCTTAAATCTCCAGGCCGTCTACGAGCAGTACTTC. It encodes CASSLNLQAVYEQYF.

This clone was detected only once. The CDR3 loop is CASSQGPGYEQYF. The CDR3 DNA sequence: TGTGCCAGCAGCCAAGGCCCGGGCTACGAGCAGTACTTC. J is TRBJ2-7 and V is TRBV3-1 (or the pseudogene TRBV3-2); the D is unclear. V lost 1 base and J lost 3, with 7 bases in between. Germline V lookup: CDR1 LGHDT, CDR2 YNNKEL (reference sequence). The CDR3 extends over 13 amino acids.

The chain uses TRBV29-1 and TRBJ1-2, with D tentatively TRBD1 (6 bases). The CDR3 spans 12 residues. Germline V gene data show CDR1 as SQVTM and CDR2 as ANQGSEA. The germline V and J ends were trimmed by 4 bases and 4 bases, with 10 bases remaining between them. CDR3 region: CSVGDISYGYTF. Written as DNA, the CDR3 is TGCAGCGTTGGGGACATCTCCTATGGCTACACCTTC.

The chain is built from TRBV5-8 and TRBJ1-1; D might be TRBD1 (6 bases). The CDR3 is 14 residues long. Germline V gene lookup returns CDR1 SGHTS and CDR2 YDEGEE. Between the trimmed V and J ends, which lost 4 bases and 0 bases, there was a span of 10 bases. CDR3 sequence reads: CASSPRTVNTEAFF. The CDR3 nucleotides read TGTGCCAGCAGCCCGCGGACAGTGAACACTGAAGCTTTCTTT.

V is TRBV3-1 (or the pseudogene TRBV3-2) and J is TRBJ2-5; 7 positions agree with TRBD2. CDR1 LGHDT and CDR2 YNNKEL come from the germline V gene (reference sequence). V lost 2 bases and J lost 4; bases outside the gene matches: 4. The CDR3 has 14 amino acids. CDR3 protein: CASSQSGGLETQYF. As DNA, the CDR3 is TGTGCCAGCAGCCAATCGGGAGGTTTAGAGACCCAGTACTTC.

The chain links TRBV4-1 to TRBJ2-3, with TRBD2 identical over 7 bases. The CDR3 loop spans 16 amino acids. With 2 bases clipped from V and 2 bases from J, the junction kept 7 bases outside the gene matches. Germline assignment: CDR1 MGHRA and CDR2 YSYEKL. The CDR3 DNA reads TGCGCCAGCAGCCAACGCCTAGCGGAGTACACAGATACGCAGTATTTT. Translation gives CASSQRLAEYTDTQYF.

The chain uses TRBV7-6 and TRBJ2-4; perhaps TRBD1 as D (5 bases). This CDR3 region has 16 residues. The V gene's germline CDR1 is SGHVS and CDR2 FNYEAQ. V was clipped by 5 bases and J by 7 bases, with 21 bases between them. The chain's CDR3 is CASSPNVGRWANIQYF. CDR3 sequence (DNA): TGTGCCAGCAGCCCCAACGTGGGGCGTTGGGCCAACATTCAGTACTTC. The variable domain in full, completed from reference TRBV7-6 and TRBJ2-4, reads GAGVSQSPRYKVTKRGQDVALRCDPISGHVSLYWYRQALGQGPEFLTYFNYEAQQDKSGLPNDRFSAERPEGSISTLTIQRTEQRDSAMYRCASSPNVGRWANIQYFGAGTRLSVL.

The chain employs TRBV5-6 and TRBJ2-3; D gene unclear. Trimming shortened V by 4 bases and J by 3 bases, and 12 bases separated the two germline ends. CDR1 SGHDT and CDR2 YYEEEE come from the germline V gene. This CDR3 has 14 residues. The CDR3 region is CASSPGVYTDTQYF. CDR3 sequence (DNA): TGTGCCAGCAGCCCGGGTGTGTATACAGATACGCAGTATTTT. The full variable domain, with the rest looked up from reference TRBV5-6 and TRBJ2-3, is DAGVTQSPTHLIKTRGQQVTLRCSPKSGHDTVSWYQQALGQGPQFIFQYYEEEERQRGNFPDRFSGHQFPNYSSELNVNALLLGDSALYLCASSPGVYTDTQYFGPGTRLTVL.

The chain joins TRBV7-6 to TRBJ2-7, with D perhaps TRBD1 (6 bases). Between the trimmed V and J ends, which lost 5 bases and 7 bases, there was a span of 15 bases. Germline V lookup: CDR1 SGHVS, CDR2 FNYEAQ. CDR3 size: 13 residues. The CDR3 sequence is CASSPQGYTEQYF. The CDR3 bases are TGTGCCAGCAGCCCGCAGGGGTACACGGAGCAGTACTTC. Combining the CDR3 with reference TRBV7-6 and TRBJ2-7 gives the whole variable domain GAGVSQSPRYKVTKRGQDVALRCDPISGHVSLYWYRQALGQGPEFLTYFNYEAQQDKSGLPNDRFSAERPEGSISTLTIQRTEQRDSAMYRCASSPQGYTEQYFGPGTRLTVT.

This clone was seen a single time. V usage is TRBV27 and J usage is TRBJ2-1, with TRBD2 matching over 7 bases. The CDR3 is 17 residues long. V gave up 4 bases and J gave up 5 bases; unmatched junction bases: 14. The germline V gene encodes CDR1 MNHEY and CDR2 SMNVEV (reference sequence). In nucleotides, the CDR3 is TGTGCCAGCAGTTCCCTCGATGGAGGCGGGAGACACAATGAGCAGTTCTTC. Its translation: CASSSLDGGGRHNEQFF.

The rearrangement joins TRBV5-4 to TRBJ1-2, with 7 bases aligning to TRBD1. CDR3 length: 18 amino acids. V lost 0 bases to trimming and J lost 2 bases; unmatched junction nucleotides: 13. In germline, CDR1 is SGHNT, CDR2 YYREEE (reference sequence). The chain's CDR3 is CASSLADTLGQANYGYTF. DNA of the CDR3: TGTGCCAGCAGCTTGGCCGATACCCTCGGACAGGCCAACTATGGCTACACCTTC.

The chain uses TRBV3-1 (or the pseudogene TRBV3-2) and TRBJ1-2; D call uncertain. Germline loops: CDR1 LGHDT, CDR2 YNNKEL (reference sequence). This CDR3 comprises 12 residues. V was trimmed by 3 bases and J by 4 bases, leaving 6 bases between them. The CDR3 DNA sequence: TGTGCCAGCAGCCATACAACCTATGGCTACACCTTC. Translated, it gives CASSHTTYGYTF.

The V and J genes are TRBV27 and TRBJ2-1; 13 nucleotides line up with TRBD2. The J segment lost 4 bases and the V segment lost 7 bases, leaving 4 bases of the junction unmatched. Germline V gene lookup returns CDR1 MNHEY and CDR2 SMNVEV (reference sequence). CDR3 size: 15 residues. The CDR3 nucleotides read TGTGCCAGCAAGGGGGGACTAGCGGGGTACAATGAGCAGTTCTTC. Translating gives CASKGGLAGYNEQFF.

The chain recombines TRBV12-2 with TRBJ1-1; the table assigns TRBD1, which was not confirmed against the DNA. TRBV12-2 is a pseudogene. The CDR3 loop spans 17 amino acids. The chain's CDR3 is CASRLRGDRGIDTEAFF. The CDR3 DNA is TGTGCAAGTCGCCTCCGGGGGGACAGGGGCATCGACACTGAAGCTTTCTTT.